This paragraph reports one T cell receptor (beta chain). Its specificity is not known. This table comes from immunoSEQ multiplex PCR, and its TCRdb copy is limited to in-frame clones, with some not included. The sample holds 75,000 to 100,000 clones, approximately 94% seen once. Germline CDR1 MDHEN, CDR2 SYDVKM. The junction had 5 bases not matched to a gene; V was cut back by 9 bases and J by 10 bases. There are 11 residues in the CDR3. The data are from a study of PD-1 blockade in classical Hodgkin lymphoma. Regarding the study as a whole: Complete responders had baseline diversity similar to newly diagnosed patients.

Time point in this sample: cycle 4 day 1 (C4D1), after 6 weeks of nivolumab. Every patient relapsed after autologous stem cell transplantation, and brentuximab vedotin exposure varied. Sequenced material: peripheral blood mononuclear cells (PBMCs), taken before the fourth cycle of nivolumab. This receptor was obtained from a human donor with classical Hodgkin lymphoma. This rearrangement joins TRBV28 to TRBJ2-1; 8 positions match TRBD2. The CDR3 is CASQAGAEQFF. The CDR3 bases are TGTGCCAGTCAAGCGGGAGCGGAGCAGTTCTTC.